Included here is one T cell receptor beta chain sequence, with context. The entry originates in a study of blood T cell repertoires in COVID-19. In the study overall: The study drew acute and convalescent COVID-19 samples from the United States, Italy and Spain. The analysed material was cDNA or gDNA that came from T cells, B-cell-depleted T cells, or PBMCs.

Per the original methods: Cell counts per sample came from amplifying reference gene primers. Using immunoSEQ multiplex PCR, the repertoire was profiled, and TCRdb retains in-frame clones only, with some absent. The V and J calls and clone size come from that table; D and trimming were worked out from the DNA. This table has approximately 470,000 clones, 80% to 90% appearing once. The CDR3 is 15 residues long. The junction had 3 bases not matched to a gene; V was cut back by 2 bases and J by 2 bases. In germline, CDR1 is MDHEN, CDR2 SYDVKM. The receptor comes from a human donor in a cohort sampled during active COVID-19. What was sequenced was peripheral blood. This chain joins TRBV28 and TRBJ2-1, with 7 bases fitting TRBD2. As DNA, the CDR3 is TGTGCCAGCAGTTTAGCGGGAGTAGCCTACAATGAGCAGTTCTTC. Protein sequence: CASSLAGVAYNEQFF.